Shown below are 19 T cell receptor beta chains from a single sample sequenced in a study of T cell repertoires in cytomegalovirus infection. TCRdb processed the reads anew with MiXCR; each CDR3 protein has one entry. The table lists about a million distinct CDR3 sequences, roughly 30% of them singletons, with roughly an eighth in the top ten. Their antigens remain unidentified. The sample consisted of cultured CD8+ T cells from PBMCs, taken from culture after CMV antigen stimulation. The source is a human donor in good health (CMV status not recorded). Some clones in this sample may be carry-over from other donors' samples.

The chain joins TRBV6-2 or TRBV6-3 to TRBJ1-2; the match to TRBD1 covers 10 bases. V trimming: 7 bases; J trimming: 9 bases; junction bases outside the gene matches: 8. CDR1 is MNHEY, CDR2 SVGEGT, per germline. The CDR3 has 13 residues. Here the CDR3 reads CASTKPGQGSYTF. CDR3 nucleotides: TGTGCCAGCACCAAACCGGGACAGGGGAGCTACACCTTC.

The J gene is TRBJ2-7, the V gene TRBV2; 10 bases line up with TRBD2. J lost 2 bases, V lost 10 bases, and 17 bases had no gene match. Per the germline V gene, CDR1 is SNHLY and CDR2 is FYNNEI. The CDR3 consists of 17 residues. This chain's CDR3 is CAIRKRELAGVTYEQYF. The CDR3 DNA is TGTGCCATCCGTAAGAGGGAGCTAGCGGGGGTCACCTACGAGCAGTACTTC.

This clonotype has more than one count but fewer than ten. V and J are TRBV7-6 and TRBJ2-2; D remains ambiguous. The germline V gene has CDR1 SGHVS and CDR2 FNYEAQ. V lost 6 bases to trimming and J lost 6 bases, with 11 bases between them. The CDR3 covers 13 residues. The CDR3 region is CASSYRFPGELFF. The DNA for the CDR3 is TGTGCCAGCAGTTACCGCTTCCCCGGGGAGCTGTTTTTT.

The chain links TRBV6-1 to TRBJ2-1, with TRBD1 identical over 7 bases. Per the germline V gene, CDR1 is MNHNS and CDR2 is SASEGT. J lost 1 base, V lost 4 bases, and 7 bases had no gene match. The CDR3 has 16 amino acids. CDR3 amino acids: CASSGKGQVSYNEQFF. The CDR3 DNA reads TGTGCCAGCAGTGGTAAAGGACAGGTATCCTACAATGAGCAGTTCTTC.

This chain connects TRBV5-4 to TRBJ2-5, with D maybe TRBD1 (5 bases). This CDR3 comprises 15 residues. The ends were cut back, 5 bases at V and 2 bases at J, with 16 bases in the middle. CDR1 is SGHNT, CDR2 YYREEE, per germline (reference sequence). The CDR3 DNA reads TGTGCCAGCAGTCCTTGGCTGCAGGGACAAGAGACCCAGTACTTC. Translating it yields CASSPWLQGQETQYF.

In this sample, this clonotype turned up a few times. This chain connects TRBV7-2 to TRBJ2-7, with 7 nucleotides matching TRBD1. The germline V gene encodes CDR1 SGHTA and CDR2 FQGNSA. V was pared by 5 bases and J by 2 bases, with 9 bases of the junction left unmatched. The CDR3 runs 15 residues. The CDR3 loop reads CASSPGQANTYEQYF. The CDR3 DNA follows: TGTGCCAGCAGCCCAGGACAGGCGAATACCTACGAGCAGTACTTC.

This clonotype was found once. Mismatch with germline at one junction end may stem from a read error. CDR3 amino acids: CASSSRGGDGELFF. CDR3 coding DNA: TGTGCTAGCAGCTCCCGGGGGGGCGACGGGGAGCTGTTTTTT. The J gene is TRBJ2-2, the V gene TRBV7-6; 8 bases align to TRBD2. The CDR3 covers 14 residues. Germline V CDR1 and CDR2: SGHVS, FNYEAQ.

In this sample, this clonotype turned up many times. V and J are TRBV7-3 and TRBJ1-2; the D gene is possibly TRBD1 (6 bases). CDR1 and CDR2 from the germline V gene are SGHTA and FQGTGA. The CDR3 length is 15 residues. Trimming pared 4 bases from V and 6 bases from J, leaving 18 bases between. CDR3 coding DNA: TGTGCCAGCAGCTCGGATATCAGGGGAAAGAATGGCTACACCTTC. Residues: CASSSDIRGKNGYTF.

This clonotype was observed at least ten times. V and J are TRBV6-2 or TRBV6-3 and TRBJ2-3, with 8 bases that match TRBD2. Trimming took 6 bases from V and 6 from J; bases not matched to a gene: 11. The V gene's germline CDR1 is MNHEY and CDR2 SVGEGT. This CDR3 contains 15 residues. The CDR3 bases are TGTGCCAGCAGCCGGAGCGGGGGAGGCGCCGATACGCAGTATTTT. It specifies CASSRSGGGADTQYF.

This clonotype has just a few counts. The chain couples TRBV12-3 or TRBV12-4 to TRBJ2-1; no definite D call. V gave up 5 bases and J gave up 0 bases, with 11 bases separating them. The CDR3 length is 15 residues. This chain's CDR3 is CASSISPYSYNEQFF. The CDR3 DNA reads TGTGCCAGCAGTATTAGTCCCTACTCCTACAATGAGCAGTTCTTC.

The gene calls are TRBV12-3 or TRBV12-4 and TRBJ1-1; possible D gene TRBD1, 6 bases. This CDR3 contains 18 residues. Trimming shortened V by 1 base and J by 6 bases, and 24 bases separated the two germline ends. In nucleotides, the CDR3 is TGTGCCAGCAGTTTAGGGGGCGGCGGACAGAAGAACACTGCTGAAGCTTTCTTT. This codes for CASSLGGGGQKNTAEAFF.

In its sample, this clonotype was seen once. The genes are TRBV6-5 and TRBJ1-1; the D gene is possibly TRBD1 (6 bases). Germline V lookup: CDR1 MNHEY, CDR2 SVGAGI. The ends were cut back, 6 bases at V and 8 bases at J, with 22 bases in the middle. This CDR3 has 15 residues. Here the CDR3 reads CASRPPGHLLTEAFF. As DNA, the CDR3 is TGTGCCAGCAGACCTCCGGGACACCTTCTTACGGAAGCTTTCTTT.

The rearrangement joins TRBV2 to TRBJ1-2, with TRBD1 as a possible D gene (5 bases). The germline gives CDR1 SNHLY, CDR2 FYNNEI. The ends were cut back, 4 bases at V and 5 bases at J, with 8 bases in the middle. There are 12 residues in the CDR3. In nucleotides, the CDR3 is TGTGCCAGCAGTGGAAAGGGGTATGGCTACACCTTC. Encoded protein: CASSGKGYGYTF.

This clonotype was seen a few times. The J gene is TRBJ2-7, the V gene TRBV7-9; 7 bases map to TRBD1. The CDR3 runs 15 residues. Germline CDR1 and CDR2: SEHNR and FQNEAQ (reference sequence). With V trimmed by 2 bases and J by 2 bases, 6 bases remained unmatched. The CDR3 nucleotides read TGTGCCAGCAGCTTACCCAGGGACAGACCCTACGAGCAGTACTTC. Translated: CASSLPRDRPYEQYF. The complete variable domain, with remaining parts taken from reference TRBV7-9 and TRBJ2-7, reads DTGVSQNPRHKITKRGQNVTFRCDPISEHNRLYWYRQTLGQGPEFLTYFQNEAQLEKSRLLSDRFSAERPKGSFSTLEIQRTEQGDSAMYLCASSLPRDRPYEQYFGPGTRLTVT.

This clonotype was observed a handful of times. The V call is TRBV12-3 or TRBV12-4, the J call TRBJ2-6; maybe TRBD1 (5 bases). CDR3 length equals 17 residues. V lost 3 bases and J lost 0, with 12 bases in between. The CDR3 DNA sequence: TGTGCCAGCAGTTTTGTGGGGCGCCTCTCTGGGGCCAACGTCCTGACTTTC. Encoded protein: CASSFVGRLSGANVLTF.

The chain couples TRBV9 to TRBJ2-3; TRBD1 aligns across 8 bases. The J segment lost 3 bases and the V segment lost 5 bases, leaving 8 bases of the junction unmatched. This CDR3 spans 15 amino acids. Germline lookup yields CDR1 SGDLS and CDR2 YYNGEE. The CDR3 sequence: CASREAQGATDTQYF. In DNA form, the CDR3 reads TGTGCCAGCAGAGAAGCTCAGGGGGCGACAGATACGCAGTATTTT.

This clonotype was picked up a small number of times. The rearrangement links TRBV5-4 to TRBJ2-1; D not certain. Germline-derived CDR1 and CDR2 are SGHNT and YYREEE (reference sequence). The CDR3 is 14 residues long. V was clipped by 1 base and J by 2 bases, with 7 bases between them. The DNA for the CDR3 is TGTGCCAGCAGCTTGACAGAAACCTACAATGAGCAGTTCTTC. It specifies CASSLTETYNEQFF.

The rearrangement joins TRBV7-9 to TRBJ1-3, with D unclear. The V end lost 0 bases, the J end lost 2 bases, and 8 bases lay between the germline ends. Germline-derived CDR1 and CDR2 are SEHNR and FQNEAQ (reference sequence). CDR3 length: 15 amino acids. CDR3 nucleotides: TGTGCCAGCAGCTTAGCCAGATACCCTGGAAACACCATATATTTT. Its translation: CASSLARYPGNTIYF.

This clonotype was detected only once. The V and J genes are TRBV12-3 or TRBV12-4 and TRBJ2-1; TRBD1 matches 9 bases. V lost 6 bases to trimming and J lost 8 bases; unmatched junction nucleotides: 8. The CDR3 has 14 residues. In DNA form, the CDR3 reads TGTGCCAGCAGAACCCTAACAGGGGGCTATGAGCAGTTCTTC. Protein product: CASRTLTGGYEQFF.